The entry that follows covers one T cell receptor (beta chain) sequence. Its target is unknown. These data originate in a study of shared clonotypes between healthy human individuals. Study-wide context: There were three CD4 naive, three CD4 memory, two CD8 naive and one CD8 memory plates per donor. Study-level points and caveats: Clonotype sharing among donors was thought likely to change with sequencing depth. It was the few donors that limited the genetic and exposure-history diversity represented.

This CDR3 is built from 15 residues. V gave up 10 bases and J gave up 7 bases; unmatched junction bases: 14. Germline CDR1 and CDR2: MDHEN and SYDVKM. Some clones are missing from TCRdb's copy, which holds only in-frame ones; the method was immunoSEQ multiplex PCR. In the table there are about 1.1 million clones, more than 75% of which are singletons. The J gene is TRBJ2-1, the V gene TRBV28, with 9 bases that match TRBD1. The sequencing input was memory CD4+ T cells from PBMCs. Specified subset: CD45RA-negative fraction. This clonotype was sampled from a young man in good health. Some clones in this sample may be carry-over from other donors' samples. The CDR3 coding sequence is TGTGCCACCAAAACAGGGGGCCTGGGCAAGAATGAGCAGTTCTTC. This sequence encodes CATKTGGLGKNEQFF.